The clone carrying this T cell receptor (beta chain) was counted once. These data originate in a study of T cell changes during pregnancy in multiple sclerosis. Germline loops: CDR1 SGHNT, CDR2 YYREEE (reference sequence). Deletions cut 3 bases from V and 2 bases from J, with 11 bases between. The CDR3 contains 14 residues. The assay was immunoSEQ multiplex PCR, and TCRdb's table has in-frame clones only and misses some. The sample lists approximately 120,000 clones, roughly 96% occurring once. This receptor was taken from a female donor with multiple sclerosis, enrolled in a pregnancy study. The chain joins TRBV5-4 to TRBJ2-5; D is unclear. Sequenced material: peripheral blood, taken after pregnancy. The CDR3 is CASSSRSPQETQYF. The CDR3 DNA reads as TGTGCCAGCAGCTCCCGGTCGCCTCAAGAGACCCAGTACTTC.